This passage covers 2 T cell receptor beta chains from one sample sequenced in a study of T cells in Graves' hyperthyroidism and ophthalmopathy. Amplification targeted TCR beta CDR3 regions from RNA transcripts. Using the HTBI primer set, a first-round RT-PCR was run on the TCR CDR3. TCRdb re-analysed the multiplex PCR reads in MiXCR, keeping a single row per CDR3 protein. The sample has about 530,000 distinct CDR3 sequences; roughly a sixth are singletons. Sequencing input: blood. These receptors all stem from a woman younger than 35 with Graves' ophthalmopathy.

Ten or more counts support this clonotype. V is TRBV6-1 and J is TRBJ1-5; no clear D gene. Germline V gives CDR1 MNHNS, CDR2 SASEGT. V was pared by 7 bases and J by 1 base, with 11 bases between. CDR3 length equals 14 residues. The CDR3 loop reads CASTSKGSNQPQHF. Written as DNA, the CDR3 is TGTGCCAGCACCTCCAAGGGAAGCAATCAGCCCCAGCATTTT.

There are a few counts of this clonotype. No conserved phenylalanine or tryptophan is present at the end of the CDR3, so a read error is the likely explanation. This CDR3 is CASSESRVAEAFL. DNA of the CDR3: TGTGCCAGCAGTGAAAGCAGGGTGGCTGAAGCTTTCCTT. The rearrangement uses TRBV12-3 or TRBV12-4 and TRBJ1-1; the D gene is possibly TRBD1 (5 bases). Trimming shortened V by 5 bases and J by 6 bases, and 13 bases separated the two germline ends. There are 13 residues in the CDR3.